Below, 14 T cell receptor beta chains from the same sample are listed, as sequenced in a study of T-cell memory formation after mild COVID-19. TCRdb reprocessed the 5' RACE reads via MiXCR and lists one record per CDR3 protein. The table records about 260,000 distinct CDR3 sequences, over 15% of them present only once. Sequencing used PBMCs or a T cell subset sorted from them (not recorded which). These receptors were collected from a man between 18 and 35 years old who had mild COVID-19 (a few samples of this study predate the infection). Cell type and time point are not known.

The V and J genes are TRBV20-1 and TRBJ2-7; D might be TRBD1 (6 bases). The CDR3 is 11 residues long. Germline loops: CDR1 DFQATT, CDR2 SNEGSKA (reference sequence). V was shortened by 0 bases and J by 7 bases, with 7 bases between the two germline ends. The CDR3 spells CSAREQGEQYF. Here the CDR3 DNA reads TGCAGTGCTAGAGAGCAGGGGGAGCAGTACTTC.

The sample holds many counts of this clonotype. CDR3 protein: CASFSTGDGDYGYTF. CDR3 coding DNA: TGTGCCAGCTTTTCGACAGGGGACGGCGACTATGGCTACACCTTC. The chain is built from TRBV18 and TRBJ1-2, with TRBD1 identical over 8 bases. This CDR3 comprises 15 residues. J gave up 3 bases and V 7 bases, and 10 bases lay outside the gene matches. The germline gives CDR1 KGHSH, CDR2 LQKENI. Supplemented by reference TRBV18 and TRBJ1-2, the full variable domain reads NAGVMQNPRHLVRRRGQEARLRCSPMKGHSHVYWYRQLPEEGLKFMVYLQKENIIDESGMPKERFSAEFPKEGPSILRIQQVVRGDSAAYFCASFSTGDGDYGYTFGSGTRLTVV.

This clonotype was recorded only once. CDR3 coding DNA: TGTGCCAGCTCACGGGACAGGGTGAATCAGCCCCAGCATTTT. This codes for CASSRDRVNQPQHF. The chain recombines TRBV18 with TRBJ1-5, with TRBD1 matching 9 bases. The germline CDR1 and CDR2 sequences are KGHSH and LQKENI. The CDR3 totals 14 residues. V lost 4 bases and J lost 4; bases outside the gene matches: 2.

This rearrangement joins TRBV7-2 to TRBJ1-4; no clear D. The CDR3 covers 13 residues. Germline V gene lookup returns CDR1 SGHTA and CDR2 FQGNSA. Trimming removed 5 bases at V and 8 bases at J, with 12 bases between. CDR3 region: CASSPVHGEKLFF. In DNA form, the CDR3 reads TGTGCCAGCAGCCCGGTCCATGGGGAAAAACTGTTTTTT.

This clonotype was found a few times. The rearrangement links TRBV2 to TRBJ2-2; D gene uncertain. Germline CDR1 reads SNHLY; CDR2 reads FYNNEI. V dropped 6 bases and J dropped 1 base, with 6 bases sitting between them. The CDR3 is made up of 13 amino acids. This chain's CDR3 is CASRVGNTGELFF. The CDR3 nucleotides read TGTGCCAGCAGGGTAGGGAACACCGGGGAGCTGTTTTTT.

The sample holds a few counts of this clonotype. V is TRBV20-1 and J is TRBJ2-7; 7 nucleotides agree with TRBD2. V shed 6 bases and J 3 bases; nucleotides not matched to a gene: 26. CDR1 DFQATT and CDR2 SNEGSKA come from the germline V gene (reference sequence). The CDR3 is made up of 19 amino acids. CDR3 region: CSAARFRPWGGIRVYEQYF. The CDR3 DNA sequence: TGCAGTGCCGCACGATTCCGACCTTGGGGGGGGATTAGGGTCTACGAGCAGTACTTC.

This clonotype came up a few times. The genes are TRBV4-3 and TRBJ2-1, with 7 bases matching TRBD2. J was trimmed by 4 bases and V by 0 bases; bases with no gene match: 6. The CDR3 length is 16 residues. The germline V gene has CDR1 LGHNA and CDR2 YSLEER. CDR3 amino acids: CASSQEFKRGYNEQFF. DNA for the CDR3: TGCGCCAGCAGCCAAGAGTTCAAGCGGGGATACAATGAGCAGTTCTTC.

This chain connects TRBV5-1 to TRBJ2-3; 8 nucleotides agree with TRBD1. CDR1 and CDR2 from the germline V gene are SGHRS and YFSETQ. This CDR3 has 15 residues. The V and J ends lost 2 bases and 3 bases, in that order; junction bases with no gene match: 5. The DNA for the CDR3 is TGCGCCAGCAGCTTCGACAGGGGTAGGACAGATACGCAGTATTTT. Its protein product is CASSFDRGRTDTQYF.

This chain joins TRBV7-9 and TRBJ2-3; 8 positions agree with TRBD2. This CDR3 comprises 15 residues. CDR1 SEHNR and CDR2 FQNEAQ come from the germline V gene (reference sequence). Trimming took 5 bases from V and 6 from J; bases not matched to a gene: 10. CDR3 residues: CASSMGPAGADTQYF. The CDR3 DNA reads as TGTGCCAGCAGCATGGGCCCAGCGGGGGCCGATACGCAGTATTTT.

The gene calls are TRBV12-3 or TRBV12-4 and TRBJ1-2; TRBD1 might be the D (6 bases). Trimming removed 4 bases at V and 4 bases at J, with 10 bases between. The CDR3 runs to 13 residues. CDR3 DNA: TGTGCCAGCAGTTGGGGGGACACCTATGGCTACACCTTC. Translation gives CASSWGDTYGYTF.

This clonotype was recorded only once. This chain connects TRBV15 to TRBJ2-1; 11 bases are a match to TRBD2. The V and J ends lost 0 bases and 9 bases, in that order; junction bases with no gene match: 4. The germline V gene has CDR1 LNHNV and CDR2 YYDKDF (reference sequence). The CDR3 totals 15 residues. The CDR3 region is CATSRDPLAGGEQFF. CDR3 coding DNA: TGTGCCACCAGCAGAGATCCCCTAGCGGGAGGTGAGCAGTTCTTC.

V usage is TRBV5-1 and J usage is TRBJ2-3; 10 bases map to TRBD1. Germline V lookup: CDR1 SGHRS, CDR2 YFSETQ. With 3 bases clipped from V and 7 bases from J, the junction kept 8 bases outside the gene matches. The CDR3 length is 15 residues. The CDR3 coding sequence is TGCGCCAGCAGCTCGTCCGGGACAGGGGAGAATACGCAGTATTTT. Translating gives CASSSSGTGENTQYF.

The chain uses TRBV3-1 and TRBJ2-5; D unresolved. The V end was cut by 4 bases, the J end by 0 bases, with 9 bases between. The CDR3 is made up of 14 amino acids. Germline V gene sequence: CDR1 LGHDT, CDR2 YNNKEL (reference sequence). The CDR3 sequence: CASSRGIYQETQYF. CDR3 bases: TGTGCCAGCAGCCGCGGCATTTACCAAGAGACCCAGTACTTC.

This clonotype occurred a few times. The chain couples TRBV6-5 to TRBJ2-7; 7 positions match TRBD2. The V gene's germline CDR1 is MNHEY and CDR2 SVGAGI. V dropped 2 bases and J dropped 3; count of bases not matched to a gene: 4. CDR3 length equals 14 residues. CDR3 amino acids: CASSYAGTIYEQYF. For the CDR3, the DNA is TGTGCCAGCAGTTACGCCGGGACTATCTACGAGCAGTACTTC.